The present TCR beta chain was sequenced within a study of blood T cell repertoires in COVID-19. Across the whole study: Some COVID-19 samples were acute and others convalescent; all came from the United States, Italy and Spain.

V shed 3 bases and J shed 1 base, with 15 bases lying between them. CDR3 size: 16 residues. Germline V lookup: CDR1 SGHTA, CDR2 FQGNSA. The protocol was immunoSEQ multiplex PCR, while the TCRdb copy is restricted to in-frame clones and leaves out a portion. Of some 350,000 clones listed, about 88% are singletons. During active infection, Seattle patients enrolled and were then monitored through disease. The chain uses TRBV7-2 and TRBJ1-2; D gene unclear. What was sequenced was peripheral blood. This TCR was recovered from a woman between 65 and 79 years old with COVID-19, enrolled during active disease. The CDR3, as DNA: TGTGCCAGCAGCTTTGACGGTGGCCGGGATAACTATGGCTACACCTTC. Translation: CASSFDGGRDNYGYTF.